This TCR beta chain was observed in a study of radiotherapy plus CTLA-4 blockade in lung cancer. For the study at large: Disease control was seen in 31% of patients, objective responses in 18%. Overall study findings and caveats: Subsequent to radiotherapy plus ipilimumab, tumor-derived TCR clones underwent expansion in blood. Reports state that early shifts in blood T cell clones, with interferon-beta, best predicted response.

A note on this clone: Its matching antigen is unknown.

This table comes from immunoSEQ multiplex PCR, and its TCRdb copy is limited to in-frame clones, with some not included. The sample gives about 73,000 clones, around 86% of which show up once; 35% to 45% is in the top ten. The V gene end was trimmed by 6 bases and the J gene end by 0 bases; junction bases not matched to a gene: 2. The CDR3 has 15 residues. In germline, CDR1 is ENHRY, CDR2 SYGVKD. Each patient with chemo-refractory metastatic non-small-cell lung cancer was treated with focal radiation plus CTLA-4 blockade using ipilimumab. Specimen: peripheral blood, collected from a patient treated with radiotherapy plus ipilimumab. The rearrangement uses TRBV10-3 and TRBJ1-5, with 10 bases lining up with TRBD1. The sequence derives from a human donor with non-small cell lung cancer that progressed on radiotherapy plus ipilimumab. The CDR3 region has the DNA TGTGCCATCAGGGGGGACAGGGGTAGCAATCAGCCCCAGCATTTT. It yields the protein CAIRGDRGSNQPQHF.